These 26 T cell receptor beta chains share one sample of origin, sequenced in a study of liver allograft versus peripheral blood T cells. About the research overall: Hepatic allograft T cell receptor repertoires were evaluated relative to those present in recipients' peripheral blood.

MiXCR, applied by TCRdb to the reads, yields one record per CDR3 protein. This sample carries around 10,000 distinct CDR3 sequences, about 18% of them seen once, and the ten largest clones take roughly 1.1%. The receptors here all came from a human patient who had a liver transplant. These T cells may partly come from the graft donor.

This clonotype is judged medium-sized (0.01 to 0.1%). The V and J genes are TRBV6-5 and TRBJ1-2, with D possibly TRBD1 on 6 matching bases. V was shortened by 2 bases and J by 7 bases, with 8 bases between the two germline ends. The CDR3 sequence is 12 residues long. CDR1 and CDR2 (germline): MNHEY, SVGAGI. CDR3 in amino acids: CASSYTRGGYTF. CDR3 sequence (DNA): TGTGCCAGCAGTTACACCAGGGGTGGCTACACCTTC.

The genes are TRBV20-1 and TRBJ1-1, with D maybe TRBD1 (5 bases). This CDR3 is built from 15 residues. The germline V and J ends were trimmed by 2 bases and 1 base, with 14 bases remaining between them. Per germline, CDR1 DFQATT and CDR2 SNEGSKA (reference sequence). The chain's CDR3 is CSARSGGRSNTEAFF. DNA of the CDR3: TGCAGTGCTAGATCCGGGGGAAGGTCGAACACTGAAGCTTTCTTT.

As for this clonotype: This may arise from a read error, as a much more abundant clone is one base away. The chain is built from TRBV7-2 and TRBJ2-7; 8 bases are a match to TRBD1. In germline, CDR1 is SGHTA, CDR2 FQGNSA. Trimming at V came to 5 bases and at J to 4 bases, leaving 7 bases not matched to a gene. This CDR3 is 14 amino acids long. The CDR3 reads CASSVTGGLYEQYF. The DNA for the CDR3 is TGTGCCAGCAGCGTTACAGGGGGGTTATACGAGCAGTACTTC.

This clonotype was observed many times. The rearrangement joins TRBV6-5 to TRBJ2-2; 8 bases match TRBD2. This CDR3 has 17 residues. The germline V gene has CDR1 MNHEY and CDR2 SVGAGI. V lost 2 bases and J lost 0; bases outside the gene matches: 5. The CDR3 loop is CASSYGAGGANTGELFF. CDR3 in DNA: TGTGCCAGCAGTTACGGGGCGGGGGGAGCGAACACCGGGGAGCTGTTTTTT.

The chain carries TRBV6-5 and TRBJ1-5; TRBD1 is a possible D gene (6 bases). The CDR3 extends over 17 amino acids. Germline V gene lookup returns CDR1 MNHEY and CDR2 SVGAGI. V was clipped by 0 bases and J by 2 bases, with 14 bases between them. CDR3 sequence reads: CASSYSNARGGNQPQHF. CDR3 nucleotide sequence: TGTGCCAGCAGTTACTCGAATGCTAGGGGGGGCAATCAGCCCCAGCATTTT.

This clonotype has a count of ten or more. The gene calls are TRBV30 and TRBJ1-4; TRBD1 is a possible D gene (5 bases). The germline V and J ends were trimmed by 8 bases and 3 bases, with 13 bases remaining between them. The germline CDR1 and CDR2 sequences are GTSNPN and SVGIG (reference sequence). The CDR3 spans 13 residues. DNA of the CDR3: TGTGCCGGACTGGGACGGCCTAATGAAAAACTGTTTTTT. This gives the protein CAGLGRPNEKLFF.

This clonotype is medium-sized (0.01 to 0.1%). In DNA form, the CDR3 reads TGTGCCATCACCCCCAGACAGGGCGGAATTGGGATGAACACTGAAGCTTTCTTT. It translates to CAITPRQGGIGMNTEAFF. The V and J genes are TRBV10-3 and TRBJ1-1; 7 nucleotides align to TRBD1. V was clipped by 7 bases and J by 0 bases; unmatched bases: 17. This CDR3 is built from 18 residues. Per germline, CDR1 ENHRY and CDR2 SYGVKD.

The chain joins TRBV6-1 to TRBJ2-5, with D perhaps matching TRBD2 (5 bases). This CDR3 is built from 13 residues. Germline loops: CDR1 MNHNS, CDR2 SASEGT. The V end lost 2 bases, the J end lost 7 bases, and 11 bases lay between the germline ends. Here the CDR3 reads CASSESGGGTQYF. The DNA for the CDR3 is TGTGCCAGCAGTGAAAGCGGCGGTGGGACCCAGTACTTC.

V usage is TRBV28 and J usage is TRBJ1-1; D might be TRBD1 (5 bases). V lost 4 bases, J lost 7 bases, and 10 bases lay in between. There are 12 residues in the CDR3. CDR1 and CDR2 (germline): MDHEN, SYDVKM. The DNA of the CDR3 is TGTGCCAGCAGTTCTGGGGGGGTTGAAGCTTTCTTT. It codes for CASSSGGVEAFF. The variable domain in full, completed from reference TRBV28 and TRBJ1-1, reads DVKVTQSSRYLVKRTGEKVFLECVQDMDHENMFWYRQDPGLGLRLIYFSYDVKMKEKGDIPEGYSVSREKKERFSLILESASTNQTSMYLCASSSGGVEAFFGQGTRLTVV.

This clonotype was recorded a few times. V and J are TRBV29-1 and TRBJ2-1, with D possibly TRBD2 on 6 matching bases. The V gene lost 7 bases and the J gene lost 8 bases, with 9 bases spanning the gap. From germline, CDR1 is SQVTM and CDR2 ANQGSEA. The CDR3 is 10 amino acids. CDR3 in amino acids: CSARRDEQFF. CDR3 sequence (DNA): TGCAGCGCACGGAGGGATGAGCAGTTCTTC.

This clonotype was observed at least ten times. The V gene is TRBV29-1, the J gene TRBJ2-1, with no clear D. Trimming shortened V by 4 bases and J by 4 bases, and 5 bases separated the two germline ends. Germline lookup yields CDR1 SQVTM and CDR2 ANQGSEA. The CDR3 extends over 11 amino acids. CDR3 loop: CSVASYNEQFF. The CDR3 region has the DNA TGCAGCGTTGCCAGTTACAATGAGCAGTTCTTC.

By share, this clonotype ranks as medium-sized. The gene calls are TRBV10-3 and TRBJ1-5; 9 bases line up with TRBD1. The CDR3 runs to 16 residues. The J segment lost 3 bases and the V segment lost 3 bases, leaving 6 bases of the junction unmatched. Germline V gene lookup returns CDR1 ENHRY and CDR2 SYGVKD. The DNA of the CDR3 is TGTGCCATCAGTGAATATGGGACAGGGACCAATCAGCCCCAGCATTTT. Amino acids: CAISEYGTGTNQPQHF.

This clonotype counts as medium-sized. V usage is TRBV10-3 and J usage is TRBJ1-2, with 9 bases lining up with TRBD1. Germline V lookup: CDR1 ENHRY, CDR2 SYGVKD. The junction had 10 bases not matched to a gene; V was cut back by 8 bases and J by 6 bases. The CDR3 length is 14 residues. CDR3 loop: CAIARTGENNGYTF. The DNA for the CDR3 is TGTGCCATCGCTAGGACAGGGGAGAATAATGGCTACACCTTC.

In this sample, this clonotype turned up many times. The CDR3 spells CAISRDRRGDTQYF. The CDR3 coding sequence is TGTGCCATCAGTCGGGACAGGAGGGGAGATACGCAGTATTTT. The chain employs TRBV10-3 and TRBJ2-3; TRBD1 aligns across 8 bases. CDR3 length equals 14 residues. Germline loops: CDR1 ENHRY, CDR2 SYGVKD. J lost 5 bases, V lost 5 bases, and 6 bases had no gene match.

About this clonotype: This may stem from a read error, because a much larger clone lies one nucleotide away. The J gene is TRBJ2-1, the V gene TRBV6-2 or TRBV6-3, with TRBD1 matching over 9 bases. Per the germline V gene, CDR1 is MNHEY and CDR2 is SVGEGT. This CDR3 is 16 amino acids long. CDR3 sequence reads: CASSPIGQGLHNEQVF. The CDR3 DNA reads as TGTGCCAGCAGCCCTATCGGACAGGGGCTGCACAATGAGCAGGTCTTC.

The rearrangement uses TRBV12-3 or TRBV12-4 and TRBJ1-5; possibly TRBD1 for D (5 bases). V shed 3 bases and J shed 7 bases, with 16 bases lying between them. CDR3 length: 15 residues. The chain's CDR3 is CASSLGGGTLQPQHF. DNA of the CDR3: TGTGCCAGCAGTTTGGGGGGGGGGACTTTGCAGCCCCAGCATTTT.

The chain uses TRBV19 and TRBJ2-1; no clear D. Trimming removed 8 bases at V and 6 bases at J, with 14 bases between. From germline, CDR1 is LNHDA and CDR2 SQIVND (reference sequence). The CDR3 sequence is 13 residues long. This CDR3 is CASGLADSNEQFF. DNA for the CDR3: TGTGCCAGTGGTTTGGCCGATTCCAATGAGCAGTTCTTC.

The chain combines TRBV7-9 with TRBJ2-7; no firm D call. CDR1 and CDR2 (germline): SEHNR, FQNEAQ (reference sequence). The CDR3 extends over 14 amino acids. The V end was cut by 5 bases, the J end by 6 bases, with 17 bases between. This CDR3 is CASSGQARLGEQYF. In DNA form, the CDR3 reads TGTGCCAGCAGCGGTCAGGCCAGACTTGGCGAGCAGTACTTC.

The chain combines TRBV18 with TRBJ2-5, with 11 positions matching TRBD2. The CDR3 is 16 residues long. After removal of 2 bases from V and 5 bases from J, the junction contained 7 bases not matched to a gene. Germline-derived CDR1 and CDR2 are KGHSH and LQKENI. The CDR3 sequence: CASSPTTSGALETQYF. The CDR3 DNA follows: TGTGCCAGCTCACCAACGACTAGCGGGGCGTTGGAGACCCAGTACTTC. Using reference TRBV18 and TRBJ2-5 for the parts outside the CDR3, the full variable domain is NAGVMQNPRHLVRRRGQEARLRCSPMKGHSHVYWYRQLPEEGLKFMVYLQKENIIDESGMPKERFSAEFPKEGPSILRIQQVVRGDSAAYFCASSPTTSGALETQYFGPGTRLLVL.

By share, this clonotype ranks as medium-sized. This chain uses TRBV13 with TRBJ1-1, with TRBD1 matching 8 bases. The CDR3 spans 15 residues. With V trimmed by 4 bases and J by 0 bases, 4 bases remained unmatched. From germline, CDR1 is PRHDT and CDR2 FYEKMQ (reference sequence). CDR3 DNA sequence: TGTGCCAGCAGCTCCCGACAGGGGATGAACACTGAAGCTTTCTTT. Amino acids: CASSSRQGMNTEAFF. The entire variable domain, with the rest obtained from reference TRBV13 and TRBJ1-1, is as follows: AAGVIQSPRHLIKEKRETATLKCYPIPRHDTVYWYQQGPGQDPQFLISFYEKMQSDKGSIPDRFSAQQFSDYHSELNMSSLELGDSALYFCASSSRQGMNTEAFFGQGTRLTVV.

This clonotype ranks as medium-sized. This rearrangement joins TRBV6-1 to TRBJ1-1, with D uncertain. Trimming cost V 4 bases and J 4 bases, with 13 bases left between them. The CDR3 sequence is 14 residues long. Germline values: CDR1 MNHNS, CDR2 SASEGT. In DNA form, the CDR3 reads TGTGCCAGCAGTGCGTTGGCGGTCGGCACTGAAGCTTTCTTT. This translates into CASSALAVGTEAFF.

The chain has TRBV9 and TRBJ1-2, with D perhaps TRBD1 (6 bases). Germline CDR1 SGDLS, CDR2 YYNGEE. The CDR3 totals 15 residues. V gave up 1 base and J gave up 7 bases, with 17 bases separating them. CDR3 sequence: CASSVRGSGTSGYTF. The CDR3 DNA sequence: TGTGCCAGCAGCGTAAGGGGGTCGGGGACGAGTGGCTACACCTTC.

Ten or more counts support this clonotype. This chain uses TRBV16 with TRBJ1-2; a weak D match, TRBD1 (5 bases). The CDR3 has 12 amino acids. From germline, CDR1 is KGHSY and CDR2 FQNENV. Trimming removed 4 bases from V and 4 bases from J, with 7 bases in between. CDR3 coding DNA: TGTGCCAGCAGCCGCGACAGCTATGGCTACACCTTC. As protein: CASSRDSYGYTF.

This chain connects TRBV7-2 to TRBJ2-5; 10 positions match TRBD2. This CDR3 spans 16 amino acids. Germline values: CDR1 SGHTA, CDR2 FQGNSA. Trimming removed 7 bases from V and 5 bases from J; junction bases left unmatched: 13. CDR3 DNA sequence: TGTGCCAGCACTCAATCTCTAGCGGGGGTCTCTGAGACCCAGTACTTC. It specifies CASTQSLAGVSETQYF.

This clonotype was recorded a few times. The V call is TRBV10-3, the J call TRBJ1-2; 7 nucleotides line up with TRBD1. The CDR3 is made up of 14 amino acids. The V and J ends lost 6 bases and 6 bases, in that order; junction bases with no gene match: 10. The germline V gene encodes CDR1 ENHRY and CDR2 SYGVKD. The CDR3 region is CAISPGQLTHGYTF. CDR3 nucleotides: TGTGCCATCAGCCCGGGACAGCTCACCCATGGCTACACCTTC.

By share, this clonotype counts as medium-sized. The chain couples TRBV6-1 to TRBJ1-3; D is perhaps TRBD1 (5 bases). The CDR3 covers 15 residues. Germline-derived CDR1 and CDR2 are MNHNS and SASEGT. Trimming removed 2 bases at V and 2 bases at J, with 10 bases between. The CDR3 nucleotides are TGTGCCAGCAGTGAACATATCAGGGCTGGAAACACCATATATTTT. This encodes CASSEHIRAGNTIYF.